The source of this T cell receptor (beta chain) is a study of blood T cell repertoires in COVID-19. Trimming took 8 bases from V and 2 from J; bases not matched to a gene: 5. Germline CDR1 reads MNHNS; CDR2 reads SASEGT. The CDR3 has 14 amino acids. Clones were sequenced by immunoSEQ multiplex PCR, and TCRdb holds only the in-frame ones, with some missing. The sample has some 160,000 clones, about four fifths seen once; the top ten hold 3% to 3.5%. The receptor's source is a woman aged 55-70 years who had recovered from COVID-19. Source material: PBMCs or T cells enriched from blood (not recorded which). This chain uses TRBV6-1 with TRBJ2-3; 9 bases are a match to TRBD2. CDR3 protein: CASGQRGVTDTQYF. The CDR3 DNA is TGTGCCAGCGGTCAGCGGGGGGTCACAGATACGCAGTATTTT.